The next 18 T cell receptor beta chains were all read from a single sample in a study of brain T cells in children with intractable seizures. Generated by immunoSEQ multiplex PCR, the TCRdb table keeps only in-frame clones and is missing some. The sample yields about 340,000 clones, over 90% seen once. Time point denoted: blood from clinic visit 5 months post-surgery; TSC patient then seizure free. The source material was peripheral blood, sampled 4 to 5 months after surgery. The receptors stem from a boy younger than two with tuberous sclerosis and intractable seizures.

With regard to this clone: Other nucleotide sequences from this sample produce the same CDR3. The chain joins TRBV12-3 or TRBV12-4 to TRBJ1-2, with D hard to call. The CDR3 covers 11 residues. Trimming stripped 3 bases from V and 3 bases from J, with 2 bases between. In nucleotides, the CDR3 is TGTGCCAGCAGTTTTGACTATGGCTACACCTTC. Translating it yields CASSFDYGYTF.

CDR3 amino acids: CASSEQQSSYNSPLHF. The CDR3 coding sequence is TGTGCCAGCAGCGAACAACAGAGCTCCTATAATTCACCCCTCCACTTT. This sequence joins TRBV7-6 and TRBJ1-6; D call uncertain. With 5 bases removed from V and 0 bases from J, the gap between germline ends came to 11 bases. The CDR3 consists of 16 residues. Germline CDR1 reads SGHVS; CDR2 reads FNYEAQ.

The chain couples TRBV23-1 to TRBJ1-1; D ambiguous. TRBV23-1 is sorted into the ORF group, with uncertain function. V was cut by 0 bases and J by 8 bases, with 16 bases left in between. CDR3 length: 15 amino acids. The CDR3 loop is CASSQSFTFMAEAFF. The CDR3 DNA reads TGCGCCAGCAGTCAATCCTTTACATTCATGGCCGAAGCTTTCTTT.

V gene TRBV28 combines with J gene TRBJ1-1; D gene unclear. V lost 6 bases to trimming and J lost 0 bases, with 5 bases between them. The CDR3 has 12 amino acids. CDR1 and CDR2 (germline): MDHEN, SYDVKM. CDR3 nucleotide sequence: TGTGCCAGCAGAATACTGAACACTGAAGCTTTCTTT. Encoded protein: CASRILNTEAFF.

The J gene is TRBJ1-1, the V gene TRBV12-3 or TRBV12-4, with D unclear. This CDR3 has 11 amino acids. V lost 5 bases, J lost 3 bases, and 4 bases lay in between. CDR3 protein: CASSHYTEAFF. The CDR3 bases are TGTGCCAGCAGTCATTACACTGAAGCTTTCTTT.

In DNA form, the CDR3 reads TGTGCCAGTAGTATGAACGGACAGAGGAATCAGCCCCAGCATTTT. It yields the protein CASSMNGQRNQPQHF. The chain uses TRBV19 and TRBJ1-5, with D possibly being TRBD1 (6 bases). Germline values: CDR1 LNHDA, CDR2 SQIVND (reference sequence). Trimming removed 3 bases from V and 4 bases from J, with 13 bases in between. The CDR3 covers 15 residues. The full variable domain, with the rest looked up from reference TRBV19 and TRBJ1-5, is DGGITQSPKYLFRKEGQNVTLSCEQNLNHDAMYWYRQDPGQGLRLIYYSQIVNDFQKGDIAEGYSVSREKKESFPLTVTSAQKNPTAFYLCASSMNGQRNQPQHFGDGTRLSIL.

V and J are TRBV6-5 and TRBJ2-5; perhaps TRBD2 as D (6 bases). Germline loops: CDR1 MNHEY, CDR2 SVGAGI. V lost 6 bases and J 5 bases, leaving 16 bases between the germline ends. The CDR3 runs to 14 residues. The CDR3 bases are TGTGCCAGCAGGATAGCGGAAGCACAGGAGACCCAGTACTTC. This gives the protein CASRIAEAQETQYF.

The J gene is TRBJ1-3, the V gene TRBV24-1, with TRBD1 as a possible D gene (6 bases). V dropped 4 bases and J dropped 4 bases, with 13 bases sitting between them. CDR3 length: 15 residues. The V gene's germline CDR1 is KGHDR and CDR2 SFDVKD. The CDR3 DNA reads TGTGCCACCAGTGAAGGGGGATTGACCGGAAACACCATATATTTT. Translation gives CATSEGGLTGNTIYF.

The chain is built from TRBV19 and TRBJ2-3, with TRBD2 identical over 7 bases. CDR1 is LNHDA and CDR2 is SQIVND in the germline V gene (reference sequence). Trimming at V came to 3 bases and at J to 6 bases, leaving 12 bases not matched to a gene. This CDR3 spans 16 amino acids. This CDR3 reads CASSMEDRGEIDTQYF. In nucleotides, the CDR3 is TGTGCCAGTAGTATGGAGGATCGGGGGGAAATCGATACGCAGTATTTT.

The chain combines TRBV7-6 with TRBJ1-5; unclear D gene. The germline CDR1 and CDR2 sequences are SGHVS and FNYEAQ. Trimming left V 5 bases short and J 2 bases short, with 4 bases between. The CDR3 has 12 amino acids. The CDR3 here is CASSNGNQPQHF. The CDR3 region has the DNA TGTGCCAGCAGCAACGGCAATCAGCCCCAGCATTTT. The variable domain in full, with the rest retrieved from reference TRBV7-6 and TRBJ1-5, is GAGVSQSPRYKVTKRGQDVALRCDPISGHVSLYWYRQALGQGPEFLTYFNYEAQQDKSGLPNDRFSAERPEGSISTLTIQRTEQRDSAMYRCASSNGNQPQHFGDGTRLSIL.

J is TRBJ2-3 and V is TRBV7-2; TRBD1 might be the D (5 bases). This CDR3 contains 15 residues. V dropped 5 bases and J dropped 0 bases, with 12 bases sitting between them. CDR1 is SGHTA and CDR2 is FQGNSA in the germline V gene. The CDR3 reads CASSLLPGSTDTQYF. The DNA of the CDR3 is TGTGCCAGCAGCCTTCTTCCAGGGAGCACAGATACGCAGTATTTT.

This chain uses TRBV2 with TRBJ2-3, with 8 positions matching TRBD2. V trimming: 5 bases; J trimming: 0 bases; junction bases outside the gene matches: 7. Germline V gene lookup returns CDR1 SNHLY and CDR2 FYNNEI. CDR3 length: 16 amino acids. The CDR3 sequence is CASSSTSVVSTDTQYF. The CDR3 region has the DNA TGTGCCAGCAGTTCGACTAGCGTCGTTAGCACAGATACGCAGTATTTT.

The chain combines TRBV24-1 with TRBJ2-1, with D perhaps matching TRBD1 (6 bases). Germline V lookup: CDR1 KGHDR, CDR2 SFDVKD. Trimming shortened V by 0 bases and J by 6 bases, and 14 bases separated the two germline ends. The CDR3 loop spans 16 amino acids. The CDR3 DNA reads TGTGCCACCAGTGATTTGTCAGGGGCCCCACGCAATGAGCAGTTCTTC. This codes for CATSDLSGAPRNEQFF.

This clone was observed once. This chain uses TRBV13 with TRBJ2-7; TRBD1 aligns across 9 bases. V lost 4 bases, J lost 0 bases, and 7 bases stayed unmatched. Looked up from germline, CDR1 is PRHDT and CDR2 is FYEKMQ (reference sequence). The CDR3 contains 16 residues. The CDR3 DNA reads TGTGCCAGCAGCTCCGAAGGGACAGGGATCTCCTACGAGCAGTACTTC. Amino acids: CASSSEGTGISYEQYF.

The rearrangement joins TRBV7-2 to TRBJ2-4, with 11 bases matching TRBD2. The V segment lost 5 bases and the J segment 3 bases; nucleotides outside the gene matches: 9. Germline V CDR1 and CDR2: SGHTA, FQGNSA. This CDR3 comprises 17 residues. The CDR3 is CASSLTSGKFGKNIQYF. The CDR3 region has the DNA TGTGCCAGCAGCCTGACTAGCGGGAAGTTTGGCAAAAACATTCAGTACTTC.

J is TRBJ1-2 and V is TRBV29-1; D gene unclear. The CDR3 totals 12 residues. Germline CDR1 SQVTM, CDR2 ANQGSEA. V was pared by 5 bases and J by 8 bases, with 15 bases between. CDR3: CSVSTDERGYTF. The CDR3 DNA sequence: TGCAGCGTTTCCACGGACGAGAGGGGCTACACCTTC.

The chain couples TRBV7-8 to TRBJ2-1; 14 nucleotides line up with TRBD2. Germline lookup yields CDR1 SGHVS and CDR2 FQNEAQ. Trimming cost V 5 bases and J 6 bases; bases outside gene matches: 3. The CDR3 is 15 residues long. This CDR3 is CASSPGLAGANEQFF. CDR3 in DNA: TGTGCCAGCAGCCCGGGACTAGCGGGAGCCAATGAGCAGTTCTTC.

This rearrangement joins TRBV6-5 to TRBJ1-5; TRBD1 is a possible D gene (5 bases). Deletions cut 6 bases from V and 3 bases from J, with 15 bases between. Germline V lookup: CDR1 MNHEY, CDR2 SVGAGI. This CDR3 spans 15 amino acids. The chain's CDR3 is CASRPGTRDNQPQHF. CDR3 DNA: TGTGCCAGCAGGCCGGGGACTCGGGACAATCAGCCCCAGCATTTT.